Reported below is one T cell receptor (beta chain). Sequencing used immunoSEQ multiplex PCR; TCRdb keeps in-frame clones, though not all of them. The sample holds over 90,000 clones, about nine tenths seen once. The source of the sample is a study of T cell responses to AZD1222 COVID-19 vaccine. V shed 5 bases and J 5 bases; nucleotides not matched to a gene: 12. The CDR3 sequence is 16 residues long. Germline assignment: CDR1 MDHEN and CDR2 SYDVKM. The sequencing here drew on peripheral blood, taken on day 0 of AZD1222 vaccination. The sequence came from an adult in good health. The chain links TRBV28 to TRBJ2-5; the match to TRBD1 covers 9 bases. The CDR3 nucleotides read TGTGCCAGCAGTACCCCCGGGACAGGGTTTTTTGAGACCCAGTACTTC. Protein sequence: CASSTPGTGFFETQYF.